This TCR beta chain originates from a study of vaccination effects on CD4 cells after COVID-19. Antigen-specific CD4+ T cells were first expanded with viral peptide pools by the ViraFEST assay and only then sequenced. Subsequent to a culture period of approximately 11 days, CD4+ T cells were isolated. In the vaccine recipients, nucleocapsid antibodies were negative and there was no prior SARS-CoV-2 infection. A note on this clone: Its antigen remains unidentified.

The CDR3 extends over 15 amino acids. Trimming shortened V by 0 bases and J by 6 bases, and 11 bases separated the two germline ends. Germline lookup yields CDR1 KGHSH and CDR2 LQKENI. Produced via immunoSEQ multiplex PCR; TCRdb's table is partial and in-frame only. Of 55,000 to 80,000 clones in the sample, around three quarters were seen once. The starting material was CD4+ T cells from PBMCs cultured with HCoV-OC43 spike peptides, obtained before COVID-19 vaccination. Subset noted: HCoV-OC43 spike overlapping peptide pool stimulation. The chain carries TRBV18 and TRBJ2-2, with no clear D. The sequence came from a human donor who received a COVID-19 vaccine. The DNA of the CDR3 is TGTGCCAGCTCACCACCACTTCCAGGCCCCGGGGAGCTGTTTTTT. Translating it yields CASSPPLPGPGELFF.